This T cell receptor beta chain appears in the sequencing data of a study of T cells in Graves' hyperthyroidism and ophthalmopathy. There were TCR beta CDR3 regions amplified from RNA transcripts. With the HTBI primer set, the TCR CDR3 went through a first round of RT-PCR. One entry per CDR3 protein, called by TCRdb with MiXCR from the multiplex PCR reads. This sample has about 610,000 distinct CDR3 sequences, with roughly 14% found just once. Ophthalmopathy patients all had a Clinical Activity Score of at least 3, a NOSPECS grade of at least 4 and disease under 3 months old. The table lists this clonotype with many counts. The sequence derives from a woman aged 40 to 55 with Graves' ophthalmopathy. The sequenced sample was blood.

This CDR3 is CASSTSGGLGYEQYF. The CDR3 DNA reads as TGTGCCAGCAGCACATCAGGGGGCCTGGGGTACGAGCAGTACTTC. This sequence joins TRBV7-9 and TRBJ2-7, with 8 positions matching TRBD1. V shed 5 bases and J 4 bases; nucleotides not matched to a gene: 10. CDR3 size: 15 residues. The germline CDR1 and CDR2 sequences are SEHNR and FQNEAQ (reference sequence).